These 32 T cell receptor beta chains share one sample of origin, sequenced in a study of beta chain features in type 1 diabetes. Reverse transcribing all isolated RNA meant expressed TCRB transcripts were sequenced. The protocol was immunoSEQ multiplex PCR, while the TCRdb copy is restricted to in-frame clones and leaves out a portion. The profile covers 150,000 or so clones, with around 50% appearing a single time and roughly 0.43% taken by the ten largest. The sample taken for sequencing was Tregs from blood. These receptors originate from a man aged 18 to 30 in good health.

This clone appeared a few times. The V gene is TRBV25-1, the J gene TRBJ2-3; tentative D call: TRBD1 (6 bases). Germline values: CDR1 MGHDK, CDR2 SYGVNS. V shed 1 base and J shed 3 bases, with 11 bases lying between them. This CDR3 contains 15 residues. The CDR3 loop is CASSESQQGTDTQYF. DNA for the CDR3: TGTGCCAGCAGTGAATCCCAACAGGGTACAGATACGCAGTATTTT.

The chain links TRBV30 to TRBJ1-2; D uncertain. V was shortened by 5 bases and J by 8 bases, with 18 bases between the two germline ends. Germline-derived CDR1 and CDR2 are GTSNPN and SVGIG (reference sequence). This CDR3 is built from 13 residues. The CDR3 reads CAWFESGRRGYTF. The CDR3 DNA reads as TGTGCCTGGTTTGAAAGTGGGCGTCGAGGCTACACCTTC.

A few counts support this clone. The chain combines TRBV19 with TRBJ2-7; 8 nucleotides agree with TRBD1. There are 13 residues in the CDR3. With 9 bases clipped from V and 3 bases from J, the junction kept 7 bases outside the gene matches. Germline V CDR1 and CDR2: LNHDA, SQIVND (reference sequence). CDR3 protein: CASADRVLYEQYF. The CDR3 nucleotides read TGTGCCAGCGCGGACAGGGTCCTCTACGAGCAGTACTTC.

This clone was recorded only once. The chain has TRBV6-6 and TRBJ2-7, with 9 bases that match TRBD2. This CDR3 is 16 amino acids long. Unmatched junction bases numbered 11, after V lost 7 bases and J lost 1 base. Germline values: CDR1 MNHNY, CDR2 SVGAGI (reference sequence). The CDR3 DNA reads TGTGCCAGCACCAAGACGGGGCGGGGGGGTTCCTACGAGCAGTACTTC. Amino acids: CASTKTGRGGSYEQYF.

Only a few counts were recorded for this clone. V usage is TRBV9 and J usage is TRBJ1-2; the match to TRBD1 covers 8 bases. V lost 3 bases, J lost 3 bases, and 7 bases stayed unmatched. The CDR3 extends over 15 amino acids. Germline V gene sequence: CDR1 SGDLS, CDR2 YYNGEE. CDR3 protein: CASSALQGGDYGYTF. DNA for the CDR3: TGTGCCAGCAGCGCCTTACAGGGGGGGGACTATGGCTACACCTTC.

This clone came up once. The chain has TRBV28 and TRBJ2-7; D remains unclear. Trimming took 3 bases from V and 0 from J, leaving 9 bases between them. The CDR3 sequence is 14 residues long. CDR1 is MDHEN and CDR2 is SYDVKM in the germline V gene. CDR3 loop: CASSLSQVSYEQYF. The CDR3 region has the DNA TGTGCCAGCAGTTTGAGTCAAGTCTCCTACGAGCAGTACTTC.

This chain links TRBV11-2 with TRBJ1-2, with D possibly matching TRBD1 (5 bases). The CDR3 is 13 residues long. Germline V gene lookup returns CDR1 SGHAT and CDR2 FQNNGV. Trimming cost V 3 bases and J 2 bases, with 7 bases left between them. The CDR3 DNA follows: TGTGCCAGCAGCTTGACAGTAAACTATGGCTACACCTTC. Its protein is CASSLTVNYGYTF.

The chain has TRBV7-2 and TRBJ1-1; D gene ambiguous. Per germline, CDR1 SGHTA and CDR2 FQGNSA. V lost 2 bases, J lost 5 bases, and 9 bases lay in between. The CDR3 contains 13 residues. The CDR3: CASSLMLETEAFF. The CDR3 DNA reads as TGTGCCAGCAGCTTAATGTTGGAGACTGAAGCTTTCTTT.

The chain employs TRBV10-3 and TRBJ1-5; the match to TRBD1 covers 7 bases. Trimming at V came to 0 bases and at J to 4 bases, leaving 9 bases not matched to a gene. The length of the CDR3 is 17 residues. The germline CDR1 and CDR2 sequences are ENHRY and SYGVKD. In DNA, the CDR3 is TGTGCCATCAGTGAGTCGAGGGGGCCCCCTGCTAATCAGCCCCAGCATTTT. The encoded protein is CAISESRGPPANQPQHF.

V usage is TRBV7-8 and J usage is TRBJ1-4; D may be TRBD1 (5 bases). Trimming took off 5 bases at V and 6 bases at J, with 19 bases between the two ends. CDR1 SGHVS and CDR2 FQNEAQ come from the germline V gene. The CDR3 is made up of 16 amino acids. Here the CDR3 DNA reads TGTGCCAGCAGCCCAGGATGGGGCAGGGTGGATGAAAAACTGTTTTTT. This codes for CASSPGWGRVDEKLFF.

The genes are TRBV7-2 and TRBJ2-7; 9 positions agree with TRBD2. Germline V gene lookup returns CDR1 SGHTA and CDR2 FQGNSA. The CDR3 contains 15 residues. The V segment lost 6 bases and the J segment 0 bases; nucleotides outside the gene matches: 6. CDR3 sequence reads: CASRLTSGSSYEQYF. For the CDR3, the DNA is TGTGCCAGCAGACTGACTAGCGGCTCCTCCTACGAGCAGTACTTC.

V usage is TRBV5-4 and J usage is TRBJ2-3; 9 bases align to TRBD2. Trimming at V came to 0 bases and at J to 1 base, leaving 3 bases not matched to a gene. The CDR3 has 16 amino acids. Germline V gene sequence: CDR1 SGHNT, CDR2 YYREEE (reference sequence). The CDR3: CASSLVGGGGTDTQYF. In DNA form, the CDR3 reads TGTGCCAGCAGCTTGGTGGGCGGGGGGGGCACAGATACGCAGTATTTT.

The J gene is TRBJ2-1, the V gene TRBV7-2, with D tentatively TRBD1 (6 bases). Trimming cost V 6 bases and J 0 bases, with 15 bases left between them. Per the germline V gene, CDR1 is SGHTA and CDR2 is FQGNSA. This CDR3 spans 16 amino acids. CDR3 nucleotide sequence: TGTGCCAGCAGTCAGGGGCCAGCCTCCTCCTACAATGAGCAGTTCTTC. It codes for CASSQGPASSYNEQFF.

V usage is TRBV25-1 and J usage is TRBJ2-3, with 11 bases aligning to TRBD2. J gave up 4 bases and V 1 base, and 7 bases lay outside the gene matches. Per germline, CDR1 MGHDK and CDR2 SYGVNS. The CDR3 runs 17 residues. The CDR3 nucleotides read TGTGCCAGCAGTGAATGGCGAACTAGCGGGAGTCCAGATACGCAGTATTTT. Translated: CASSEWRTSGSPDTQYF.

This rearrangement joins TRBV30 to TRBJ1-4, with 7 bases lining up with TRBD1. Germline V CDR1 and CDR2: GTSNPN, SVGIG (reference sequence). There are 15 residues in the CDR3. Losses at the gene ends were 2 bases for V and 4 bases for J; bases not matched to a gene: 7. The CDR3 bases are TGTGCCTGGAGTTTTGGGACAGCCGATAATGAAAAACTGTTTTTT. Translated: CAWSFGTADNEKLFF.

The DNA of the CDR3 is TGTGCCAGCTCGCGGGGGTTTAGCACAGATACGCAGTATTTT. Translated: CASSRGFSTDTQYF. The chain is built from TRBV18 and TRBJ2-3; 7 positions match TRBD2. Germline V gene lookup returns CDR1 KGHSH and CDR2 LQKENI. The CDR3 contains 14 residues. V was clipped by 6 bases and J by 0 bases; unmatched bases: 3.

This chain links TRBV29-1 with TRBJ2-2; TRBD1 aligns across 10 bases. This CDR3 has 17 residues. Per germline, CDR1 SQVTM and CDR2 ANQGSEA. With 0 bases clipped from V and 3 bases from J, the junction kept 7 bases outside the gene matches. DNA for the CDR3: TGCAGCGTTGAAGATTTCCGGGACAGGGGCTACACCGGGGAGCTGTTTTTT. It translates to CSVEDFRDRGYTGELFF.

The chain's CDR3 is CASTWTGNTDTQYF. CDR3 DNA: TGTGCCAGCACGTGGACAGGTAACACAGATACGCAGTATTTT. The rearrangement links TRBV2 to TRBJ2-3; 7 bases line up with TRBD1. V shed 7 bases, J shed 2 bases, and the junction held 6 bases outside the gene matches. The germline V gene encodes CDR1 SNHLY and CDR2 FYNNEI. CDR3 size: 14 residues.

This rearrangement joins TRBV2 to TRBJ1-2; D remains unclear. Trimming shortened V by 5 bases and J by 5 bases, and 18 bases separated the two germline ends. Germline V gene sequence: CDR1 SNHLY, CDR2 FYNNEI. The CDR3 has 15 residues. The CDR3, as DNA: TGTGCCAGCAGTCCGACTTCATTGAACCTATATGGCTACACCTTC. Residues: CASSPTSLNLYGYTF. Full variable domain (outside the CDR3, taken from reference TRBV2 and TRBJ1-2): EPEVTQTPSHQVTQMGQEVILRCVPISNHLYFYWYRQILGQKVEFLVSFYNNEISEKSEIFDDQFSVERPDGSNFTLKIRSTKLEDSAMYFCASSPTSLNLYGYTFGSGTRLTVV.

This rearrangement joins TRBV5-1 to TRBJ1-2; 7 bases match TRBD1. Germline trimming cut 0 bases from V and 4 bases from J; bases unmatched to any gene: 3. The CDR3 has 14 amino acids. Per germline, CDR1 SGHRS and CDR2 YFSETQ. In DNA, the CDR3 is TGCGCCAGCAGCTTGGGGACAGGCGTCTATGGCTACACCTTC. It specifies CASSLGTGVYGYTF. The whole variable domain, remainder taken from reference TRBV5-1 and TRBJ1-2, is KAGVTQTPRYLIKTRGQQVTLSCSPISGHRSVSWYQQTPGQGLQFLFEYFSETQRNKGNFPGRFSGRQFSNSRSEMNVSTLELGDSALYLCASSLGTGVYGYTFGSGTRLTVV.

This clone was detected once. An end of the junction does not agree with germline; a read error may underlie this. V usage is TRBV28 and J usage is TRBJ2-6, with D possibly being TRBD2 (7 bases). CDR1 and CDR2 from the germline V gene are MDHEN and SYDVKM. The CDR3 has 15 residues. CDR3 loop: CATKFAGAGANILTF. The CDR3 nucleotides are TGTGCCACCAAATTCGCGGGGGCTGGGGCCAACATCCTGACTTTC.

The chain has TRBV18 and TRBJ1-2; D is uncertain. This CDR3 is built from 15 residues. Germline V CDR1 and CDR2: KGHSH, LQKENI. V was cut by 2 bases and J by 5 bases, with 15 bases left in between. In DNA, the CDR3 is TGTGCCAGCTCACCAAGATCTCAGCGGGGTTATGGCTACACCTTC. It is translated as CASSPRSQRGYGYTF.

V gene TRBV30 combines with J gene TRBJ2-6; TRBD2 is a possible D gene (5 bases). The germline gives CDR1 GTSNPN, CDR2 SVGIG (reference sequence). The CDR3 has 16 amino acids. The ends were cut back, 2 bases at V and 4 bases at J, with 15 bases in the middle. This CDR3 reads CAWSPDEGSGANVLTF. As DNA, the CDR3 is TGTGCCTGGAGTCCAGATGAGGGATCAGGGGCCAACGTCCTGACTTTC.

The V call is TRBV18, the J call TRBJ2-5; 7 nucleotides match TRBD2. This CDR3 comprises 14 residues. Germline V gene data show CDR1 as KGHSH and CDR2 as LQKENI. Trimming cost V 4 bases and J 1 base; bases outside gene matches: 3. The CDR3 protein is CASSRGGGQETQYF. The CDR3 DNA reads TGTGCCAGCTCACGTGGCGGGGGCCAAGAGACCCAGTACTTC.

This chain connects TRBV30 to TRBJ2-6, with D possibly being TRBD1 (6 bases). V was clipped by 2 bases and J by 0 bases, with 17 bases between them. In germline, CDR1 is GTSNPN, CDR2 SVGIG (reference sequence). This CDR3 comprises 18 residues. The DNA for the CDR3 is TGTGCCTGGAGTCCTTGGGGCAGGGGAACCTCTGGGGCCAACGTCCTGACTTTC. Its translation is CAWSPWGRGTSGANVLTF.

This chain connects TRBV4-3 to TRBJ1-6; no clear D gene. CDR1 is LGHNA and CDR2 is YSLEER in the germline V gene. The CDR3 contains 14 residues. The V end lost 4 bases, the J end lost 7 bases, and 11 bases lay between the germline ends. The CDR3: CASSLGSQNSPLHF. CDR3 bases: TGCGCCAGCAGCCTCGGGTCCCAAAATTCACCCCTCCACTTT.

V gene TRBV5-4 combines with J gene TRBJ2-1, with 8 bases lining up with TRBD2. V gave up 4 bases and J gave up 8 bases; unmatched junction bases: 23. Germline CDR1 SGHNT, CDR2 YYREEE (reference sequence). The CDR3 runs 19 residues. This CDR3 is CASSPQGVGAGVDPDEQFF. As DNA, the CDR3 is TGTGCCAGCAGCCCGCAGGGAGTCGGAGCGGGAGTGGATCCCGATGAGCAGTTCTTC.

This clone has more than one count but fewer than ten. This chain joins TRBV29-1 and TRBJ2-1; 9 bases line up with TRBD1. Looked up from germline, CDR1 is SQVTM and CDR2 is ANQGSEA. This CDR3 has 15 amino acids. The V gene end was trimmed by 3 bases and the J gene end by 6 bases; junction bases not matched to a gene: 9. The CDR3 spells CSVDRRDRVGNEQFF. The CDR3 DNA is TGCAGCGTTGATCGCCGGGACAGGGTAGGCAATGAGCAGTTCTTC.

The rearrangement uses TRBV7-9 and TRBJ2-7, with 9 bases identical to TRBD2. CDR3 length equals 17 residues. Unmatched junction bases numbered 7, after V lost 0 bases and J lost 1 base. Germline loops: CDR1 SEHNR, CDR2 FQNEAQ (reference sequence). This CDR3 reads CASSLARSSGGSYEQYF. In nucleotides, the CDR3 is TGTGCCAGCAGCTTAGCTCGCAGTAGCGGGGGATCCTACGAGCAGTACTTC.

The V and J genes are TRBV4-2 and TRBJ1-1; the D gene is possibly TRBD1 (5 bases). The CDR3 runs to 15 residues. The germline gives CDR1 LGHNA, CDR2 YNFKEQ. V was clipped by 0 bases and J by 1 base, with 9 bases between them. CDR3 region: CASSQDDRTNTEAFF. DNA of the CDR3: TGTGCCAGCAGCCAAGATGACAGAACGAACACTGAAGCTTTCTTT.

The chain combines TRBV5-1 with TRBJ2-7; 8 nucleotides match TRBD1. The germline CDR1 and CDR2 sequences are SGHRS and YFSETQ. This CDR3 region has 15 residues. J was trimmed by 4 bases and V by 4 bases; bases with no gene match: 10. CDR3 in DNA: TGCGCCAGCAGCACCGGAGGGACAGGATGGTACGAGCAGTACTTC. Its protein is CASSTGGTGWYEQYF.

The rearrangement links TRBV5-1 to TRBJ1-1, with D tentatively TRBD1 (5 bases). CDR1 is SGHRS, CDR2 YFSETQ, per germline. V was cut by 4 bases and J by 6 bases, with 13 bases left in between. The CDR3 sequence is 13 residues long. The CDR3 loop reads CASSPQTGAEAFF. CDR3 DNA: TGCGCCAGCAGCCCGCAGACGGGGGCTGAAGCTTTCTTT.